The source of this T cell receptor beta chain is a study of cytomegalovirus exposure and HLA in healthy donors. Study in general: Early released data comprised around 80 million unique TCRs from HLA-typed donors. Caucasian-associated ancestry cluster membership applied to under 85% of several hundred genotyped donors. The study's findings and limits: Overall, approximately 150 TCR beta chains were annotated as cytomegalovirus-associated.

Germline CDR1 and CDR2: SGHTS and YDEGEE. The CDR3 is made up of 16 amino acids. V was pared by 0 bases and J by 2 bases, with 6 bases of the junction left unmatched. On this clone itself: Its antigen is currently unknown.

PCR employed 60 Vbeta and 13 Jbeta primers. Clones were sequenced by immunoSEQ multiplex PCR, and TCRdb holds only the in-frame ones, with some missing. In the table there are about 180,000 clones, more than 65% of which are singletons. The sequencing sample was made of PBMCs. V is TRBV5-8 and J is TRBJ2-7; TRBD2 aligns across 9 bases. The TCR originated in a girl aged 2-10 years in good health and CMV-seropositive. CDR3 in DNA: TGTGCCAGCAGCTTGGCACTAGCGGGCGTTACCTACGAGCAGTACTTC. Amino acids: CASSLALAGVTYEQYF.